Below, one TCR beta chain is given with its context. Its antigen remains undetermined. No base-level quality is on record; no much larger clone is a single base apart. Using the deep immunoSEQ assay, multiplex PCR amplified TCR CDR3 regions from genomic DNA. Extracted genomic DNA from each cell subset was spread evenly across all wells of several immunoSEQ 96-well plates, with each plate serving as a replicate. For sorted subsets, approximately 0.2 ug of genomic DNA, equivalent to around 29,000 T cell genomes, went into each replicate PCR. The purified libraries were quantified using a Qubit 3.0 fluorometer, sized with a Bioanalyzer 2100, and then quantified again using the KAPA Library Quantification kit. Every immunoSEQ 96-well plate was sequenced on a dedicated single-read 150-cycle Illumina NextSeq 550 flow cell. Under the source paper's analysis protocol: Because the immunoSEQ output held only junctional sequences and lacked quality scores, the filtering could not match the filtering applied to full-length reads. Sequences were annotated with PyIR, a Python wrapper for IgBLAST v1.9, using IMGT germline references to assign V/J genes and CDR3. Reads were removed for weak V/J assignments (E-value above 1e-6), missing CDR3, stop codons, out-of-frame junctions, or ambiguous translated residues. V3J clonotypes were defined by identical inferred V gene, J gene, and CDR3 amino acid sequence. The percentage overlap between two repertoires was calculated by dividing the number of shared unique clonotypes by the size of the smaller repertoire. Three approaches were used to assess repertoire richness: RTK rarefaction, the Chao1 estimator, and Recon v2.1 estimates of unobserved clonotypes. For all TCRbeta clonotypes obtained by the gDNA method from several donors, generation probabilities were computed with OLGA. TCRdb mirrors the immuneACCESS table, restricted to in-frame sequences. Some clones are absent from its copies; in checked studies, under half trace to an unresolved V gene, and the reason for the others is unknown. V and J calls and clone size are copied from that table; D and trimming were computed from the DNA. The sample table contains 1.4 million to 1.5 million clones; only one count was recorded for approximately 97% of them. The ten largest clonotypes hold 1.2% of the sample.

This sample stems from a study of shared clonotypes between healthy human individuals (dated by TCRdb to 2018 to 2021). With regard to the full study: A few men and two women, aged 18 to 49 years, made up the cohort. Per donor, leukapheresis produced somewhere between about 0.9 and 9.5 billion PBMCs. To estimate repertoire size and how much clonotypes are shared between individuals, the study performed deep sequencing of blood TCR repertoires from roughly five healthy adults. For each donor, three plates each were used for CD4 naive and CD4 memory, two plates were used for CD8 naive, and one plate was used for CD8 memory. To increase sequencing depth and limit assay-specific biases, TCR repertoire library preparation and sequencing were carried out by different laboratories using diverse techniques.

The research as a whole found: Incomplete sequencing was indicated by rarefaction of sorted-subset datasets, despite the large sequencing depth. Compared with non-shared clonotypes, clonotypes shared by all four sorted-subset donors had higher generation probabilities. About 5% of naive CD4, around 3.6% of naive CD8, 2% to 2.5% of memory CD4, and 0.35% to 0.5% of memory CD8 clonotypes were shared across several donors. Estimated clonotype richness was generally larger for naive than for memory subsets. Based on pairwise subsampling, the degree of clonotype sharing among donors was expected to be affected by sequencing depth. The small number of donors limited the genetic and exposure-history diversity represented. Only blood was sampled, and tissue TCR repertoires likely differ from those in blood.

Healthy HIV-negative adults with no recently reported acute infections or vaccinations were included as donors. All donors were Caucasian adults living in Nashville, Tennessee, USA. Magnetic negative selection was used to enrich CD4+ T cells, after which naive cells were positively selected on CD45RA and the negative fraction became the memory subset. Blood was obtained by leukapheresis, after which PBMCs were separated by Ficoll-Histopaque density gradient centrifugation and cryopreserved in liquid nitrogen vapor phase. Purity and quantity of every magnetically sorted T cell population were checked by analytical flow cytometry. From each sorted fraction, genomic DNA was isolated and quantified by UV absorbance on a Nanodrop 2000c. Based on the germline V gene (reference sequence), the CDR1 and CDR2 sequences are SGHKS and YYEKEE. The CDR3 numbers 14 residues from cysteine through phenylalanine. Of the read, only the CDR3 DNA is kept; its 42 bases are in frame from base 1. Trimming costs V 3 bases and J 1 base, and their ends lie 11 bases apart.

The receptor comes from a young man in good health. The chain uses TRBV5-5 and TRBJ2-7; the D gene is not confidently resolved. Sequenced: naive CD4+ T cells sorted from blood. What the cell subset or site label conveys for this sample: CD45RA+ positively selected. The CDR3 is CASSSRVPSYEQYF. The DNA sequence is TGTGCCAGCAGCTCCCGTGTGCCTTCCTACGAGCAGTACTTC.